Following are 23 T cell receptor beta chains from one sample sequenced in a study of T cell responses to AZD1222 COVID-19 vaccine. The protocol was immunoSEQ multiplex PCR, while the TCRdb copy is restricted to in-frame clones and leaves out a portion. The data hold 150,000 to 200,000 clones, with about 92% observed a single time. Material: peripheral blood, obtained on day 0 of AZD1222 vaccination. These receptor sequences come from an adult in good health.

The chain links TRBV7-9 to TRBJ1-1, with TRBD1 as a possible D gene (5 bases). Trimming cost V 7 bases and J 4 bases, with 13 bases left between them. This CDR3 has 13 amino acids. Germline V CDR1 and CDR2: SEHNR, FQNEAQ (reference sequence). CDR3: CASTVGRSTEAFF. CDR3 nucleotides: TGTGCCAGCACCGTGGGGCGGAGCACTGAAGCTTTCTTT.

The CDR3 DNA sequence: TGTGCCAGCAGTTTATGGGCGCAGGGGGCAGACACCGGGGAGCTGTTTTTT. This sequence encodes CASSLWAQGADTGELFF. V gene TRBV28 combines with J gene TRBJ2-2; 8 positions match TRBD1. CDR3 length: 17 amino acids. The germline V gene has CDR1 MDHEN and CDR2 SYDVKM. Trimming took 0 bases from V and 3 from J; bases not matched to a gene: 6.

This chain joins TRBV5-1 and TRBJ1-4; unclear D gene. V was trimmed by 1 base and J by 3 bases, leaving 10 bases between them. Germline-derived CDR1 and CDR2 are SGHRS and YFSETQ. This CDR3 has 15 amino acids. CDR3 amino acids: CASSLRGNPNEKLFF. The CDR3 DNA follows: TGCGCCAGCAGCTTGAGAGGGAATCCTAATGAAAAACTGTTTTTT. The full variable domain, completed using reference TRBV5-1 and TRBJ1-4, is KAGVTQTPRYLIKTRGQQVTLSCSPISGHRSVSWYQQTPGQGLQFLFEYFSETQRNKGNFPGRFSGRQFSNSRSEMNVSTLELGDSALYLCASSLRGNPNEKLFFGSGTQLSVL.

The CDR3 DNA reads TGTGCCAGCTCACCAAATCTTTCAACGGGGGACCCTAACTATGGCTACACCTTC. This encodes CASSPNLSTGDPNYGYTF. This chain uses TRBV18 with TRBJ1-2, with a weak D call TRBD1 (5 bases). The CDR3 length is 18 residues. V lost 2 bases, J lost 0 bases, and 19 bases lay in between. Germline V gene data show CDR1 as KGHSH and CDR2 as LQKENI.

The CDR3 nucleotides read TGTGCCAGCAGCTTGGGGGGGGCTCGCACTGAAGCTTTCTTT. Residues: CASSLGGARTEAFF. This sequence joins TRBV7-2 and TRBJ1-1; D may be TRBD1 (6 bases). The germline gives CDR1 SGHTA, CDR2 FQGNSA. The CDR3 is made up of 14 amino acids. Deletions cut 3 bases from V and 4 bases from J, with 12 bases between.

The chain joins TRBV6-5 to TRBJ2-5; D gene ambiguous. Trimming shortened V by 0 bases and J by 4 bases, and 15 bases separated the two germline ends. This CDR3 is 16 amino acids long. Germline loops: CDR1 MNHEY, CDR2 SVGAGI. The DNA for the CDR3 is TGTGCCAGCAGTTACTCGTCGCGGCCGGGCGGAGAGACCCAGTACTTC. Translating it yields CASSYSSRPGGETQYF.

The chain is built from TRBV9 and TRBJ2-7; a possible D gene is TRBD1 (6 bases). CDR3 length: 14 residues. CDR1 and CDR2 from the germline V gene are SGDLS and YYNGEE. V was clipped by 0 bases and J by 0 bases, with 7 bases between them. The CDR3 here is CASSVDRDSYEQYF. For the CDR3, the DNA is TGTGCCAGCAGCGTAGACAGGGACTCCTACGAGCAGTACTTC.

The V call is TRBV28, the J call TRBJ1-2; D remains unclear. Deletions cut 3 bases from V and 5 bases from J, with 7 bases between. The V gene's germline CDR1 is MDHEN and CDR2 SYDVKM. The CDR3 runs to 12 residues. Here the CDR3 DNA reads TGTGCCAGCAGTTTGAGTGGGTATGGCTACACCTTC. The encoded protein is CASSLSGYGYTF.

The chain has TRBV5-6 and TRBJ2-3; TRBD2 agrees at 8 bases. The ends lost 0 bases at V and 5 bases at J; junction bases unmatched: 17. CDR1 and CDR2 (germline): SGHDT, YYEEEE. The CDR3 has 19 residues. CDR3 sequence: CASSLVLLASGFGVDTQYF. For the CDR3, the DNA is TGTGCCAGCAGCTTGGTGCTTTTGGCTAGCGGGTTCGGGGTAGATACGCAGTATTTT. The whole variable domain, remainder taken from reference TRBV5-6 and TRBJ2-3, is DAGVTQSPTHLIKTRGQQVTLRCSPKSGHDTVSWYQQALGQGPQFIFQYYEEEERQRGNFPDRFSGHQFPNYSSELNVNALLLGDSALYLCASSLVLLASGFGVDTQYFGPGTRLTVL.

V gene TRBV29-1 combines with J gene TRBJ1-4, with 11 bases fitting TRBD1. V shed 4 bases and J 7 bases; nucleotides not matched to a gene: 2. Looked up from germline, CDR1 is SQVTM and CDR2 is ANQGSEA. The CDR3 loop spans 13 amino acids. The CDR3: CSVVGTGGEKLFF. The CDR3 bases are TGCAGCGTTGTCGGGACAGGGGGTGAAAAACTGTTTTTT. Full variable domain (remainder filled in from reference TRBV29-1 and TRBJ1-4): SAVISQKPSRDICQRGTSLTIQCQVDSQVTMMFWYRQQPGQSLTLIATANQGSEATYESGFVIDKFPISRPNLTFSTLTVSNMSPEDSSIYLCSVVGTGGEKLFFGSGTQLSVL.

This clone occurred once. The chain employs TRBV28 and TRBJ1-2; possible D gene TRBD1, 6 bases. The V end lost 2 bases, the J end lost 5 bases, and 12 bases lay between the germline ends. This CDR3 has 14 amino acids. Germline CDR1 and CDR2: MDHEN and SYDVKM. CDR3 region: CASSLADSRYGYTF. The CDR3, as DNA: TGTGCCAGCAGTTTAGCGGACAGCCGATATGGCTACACCTTC.

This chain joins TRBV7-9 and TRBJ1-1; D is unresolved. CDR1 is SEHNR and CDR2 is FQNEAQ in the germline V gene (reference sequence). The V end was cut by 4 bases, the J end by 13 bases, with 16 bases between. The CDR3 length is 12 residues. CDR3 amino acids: CASSSKDRSVFF. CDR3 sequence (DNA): TGTGCCAGCAGCTCAAAAGACCGGTCGGTTTTCTTT.

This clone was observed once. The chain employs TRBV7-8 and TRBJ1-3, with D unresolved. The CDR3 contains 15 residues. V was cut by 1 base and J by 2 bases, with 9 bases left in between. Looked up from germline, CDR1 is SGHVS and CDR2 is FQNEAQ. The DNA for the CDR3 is TGTGCCAGCAGCTTAGGGAGCAGTACTGGAAACACCATATATTTT. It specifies CASSLGSSTGNTIYF.

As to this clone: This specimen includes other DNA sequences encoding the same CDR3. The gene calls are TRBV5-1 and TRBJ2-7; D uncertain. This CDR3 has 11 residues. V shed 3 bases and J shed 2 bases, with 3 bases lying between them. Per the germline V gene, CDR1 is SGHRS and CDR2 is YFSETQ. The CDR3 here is CASSSTYEQYF. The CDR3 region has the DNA TGCGCCAGCAGCTCGACCTACGAGCAGTACTTC.

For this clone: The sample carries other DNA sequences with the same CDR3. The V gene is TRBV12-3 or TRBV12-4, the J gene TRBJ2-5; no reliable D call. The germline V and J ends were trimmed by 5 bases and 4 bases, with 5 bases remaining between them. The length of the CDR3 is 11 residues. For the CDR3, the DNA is TGTGCCAGCAGTCTAGGAGAGACCCAGTACTTC. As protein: CASSLGETQYF.

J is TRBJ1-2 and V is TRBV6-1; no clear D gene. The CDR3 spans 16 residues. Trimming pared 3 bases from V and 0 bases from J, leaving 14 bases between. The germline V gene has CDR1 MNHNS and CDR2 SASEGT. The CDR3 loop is CASSDVGISANYGYTF. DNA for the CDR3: TGTGCCAGCAGTGATGTTGGGATCTCAGCTAACTATGGCTACACCTTC.

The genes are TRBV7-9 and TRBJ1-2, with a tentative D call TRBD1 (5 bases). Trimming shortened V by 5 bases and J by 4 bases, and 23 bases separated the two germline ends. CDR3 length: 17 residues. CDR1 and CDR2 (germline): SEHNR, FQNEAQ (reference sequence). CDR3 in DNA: TGTGCCAGCAGCCCTGCCTTTGGCAGGGTTTATTCCTATGGCTACACCTTC. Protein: CASSPAFGRVYSYGYTF.

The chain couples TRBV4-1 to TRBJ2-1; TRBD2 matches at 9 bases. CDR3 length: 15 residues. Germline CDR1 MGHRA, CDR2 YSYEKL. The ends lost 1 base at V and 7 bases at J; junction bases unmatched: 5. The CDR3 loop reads CASSQGISGGNEQFF. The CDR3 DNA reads TGCGCCAGCAGCCAAGGTATTAGCGGGGGTAATGAGCAGTTCTTC.

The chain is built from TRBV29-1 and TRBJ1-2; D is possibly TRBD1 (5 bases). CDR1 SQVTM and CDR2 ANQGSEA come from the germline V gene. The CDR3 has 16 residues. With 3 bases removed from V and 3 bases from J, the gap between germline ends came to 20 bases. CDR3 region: CSVDAGPSPHDYGYTF. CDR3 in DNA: TGCAGCGTTGATGCAGGGCCTTCCCCGCATGACTATGGCTACACCTTC.

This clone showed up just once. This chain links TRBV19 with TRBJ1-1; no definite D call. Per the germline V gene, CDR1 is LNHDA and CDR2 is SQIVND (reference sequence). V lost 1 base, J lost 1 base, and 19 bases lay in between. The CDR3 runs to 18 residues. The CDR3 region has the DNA TGTGCCAGTAGTATAGGTGCCGGACGGCTTAAAGGGAACACTGAAGCTTTCTTT. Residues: CASSIGAGRLKGNTEAFF.

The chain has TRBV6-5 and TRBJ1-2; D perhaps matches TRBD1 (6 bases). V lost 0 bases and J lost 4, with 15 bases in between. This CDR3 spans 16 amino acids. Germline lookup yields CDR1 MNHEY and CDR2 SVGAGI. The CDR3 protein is CASSYSIGTRAYGYTF. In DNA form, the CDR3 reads TGTGCCAGCAGTTACTCTATCGGGACAAGGGCCTATGGCTACACCTTC.

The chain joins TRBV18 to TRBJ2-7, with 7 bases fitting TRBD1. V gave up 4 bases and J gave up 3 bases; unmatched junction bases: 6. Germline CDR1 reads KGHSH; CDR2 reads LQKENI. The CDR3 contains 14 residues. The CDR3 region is CASSLGTADYEQYF. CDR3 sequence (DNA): TGTGCCAGCTCACTTGGGACAGCGGACTACGAGCAGTACTTC.

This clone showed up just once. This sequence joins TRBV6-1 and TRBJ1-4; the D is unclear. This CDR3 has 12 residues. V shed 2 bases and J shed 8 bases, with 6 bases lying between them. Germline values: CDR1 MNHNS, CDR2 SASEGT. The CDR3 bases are TGTGCCAGCAGTGAATGGCAGGAAAAACTGTTTTTT. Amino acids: CASSEWQEKLFF.